These T cell receptor beta chains were read from a single sample in a study of T cell changes during pregnancy in multiple sclerosis. The table came from immunoSEQ multiplex PCR; TCRdb's copy has only in-frame clones and leaves some out. Of about 98,000 clones in the sample, 92% were seen once. The source was peripheral blood, collected after pregnancy. These receptors were obtained from a female donor in good health, enrolled as a control in a pregnancy study. Both conserved end residues are part of each CDR3. Each record gives: V gene, clone size, J gene, D gene, CDR3 DNA, CDR3 protein. A D gene is named only where the DNA matches it firmly. Clone size appears in some rows only: once, few, many, or a class for an expanded clone.

V gene: TRBV19
clone size: -
J gene: TRBJ2-2
D gene: TRBD1
CDR3 DNA: TGTGCCAGCCAGAGACAGGGGTGGGGCGGGGAGCTGTTTTTT
CDR3 protein: CASQRQGWGGELFF

V gene: TRBV9
clone size: -
J gene: TRBJ2-1
D gene: TRBD2
CDR3 DNA: TGTGCCAGCAGCGTAGCGGCTAGCGGGGACCCCTACAATGAGCAGTTCTTC
CDR3 protein: CASSVAASGDPYNEQFF

V gene: TRBV10-3
clone size: -
J gene: TRBJ1-2
D gene: TRBD1
CDR3 DNA: TGTGCCATCAGTGCCGGGACAGACTATGGCTACACCTTC
CDR3 protein: CAISAGTDYGYTF

V gene: TRBV15
clone size: -
J gene: TRBJ2-5
D gene: TRBD2
CDR3 DNA: TGTGCCACCAACGATCTAGCGGCAAAAGAGACCCAGTACTTC
CDR3 protein: CATNDLAAKETQYF

V gene: TRBV5-8
clone size: -
J gene: TRBJ2-1
D gene: TRBD2
CDR3 DNA: TGTGCCAGCAGCTTGCAACTAGCGGGAGTCCATGAGCAGTTCTTC
CDR3 protein: CASSLQLAGVHEQFF

V gene: TRBV2
clone size: -
J gene: TRBJ1-2
D gene: -
CDR3 DNA: TGTGCCAGCAGTGAATCTGTGGGGCAAATCTATGGCTACACCTTC
CDR3 protein: CASSESVGQIYGYTF

V gene: TRBV6-5
clone size: -
J gene: TRBJ2-7
D gene: TRBD2
CDR3 DNA: TGTGCCAGCAGTTACCGACTAGCGGGAGCCAATCGCGAGCAGTACTTC
CDR3 protein: CASSYRLAGANREQYF

V gene: TRBV15
clone size: -
J gene: TRBJ1-5
D gene: -
CDR3 DNA: TGTGCCACCAGCAGAGGCGGACAGACCAATCAGCCCCAGCATTTT
CDR3 protein: CATSRGGQTNQPQHF

V gene: TRBV7-6
clone size: -
J gene: TRBJ2-7
D gene: -
CDR3 DNA: TGTGCCAGCAGCCGTCCCCCCAACCGGGAGCAGTACTTC
CDR3 protein: CASSRPPNREQYF

V gene: TRBV5-6
clone size: -
J gene: TRBJ2-1
D gene: TRBD2
CDR3 DNA: TGTGCCAGCAGCTTAGGACTAGCGGGATGGTACAATGAGCAGTTCTTC
CDR3 protein: CASSLGLAGWYNEQFF

V gene: TRBV6-4
clone size: -
J gene: TRBJ2-2
D gene: -
CDR3 DNA: TGTGCCAGCAGTGACAGAGAGGAGGCCGGGGAGCTGTTTTTT
CDR3 protein: CASSDREEAGELFF

V gene: TRBV5-1
clone size: -
J gene: TRBJ2-7
D gene: TRBD1
CDR3 DNA: TGCGCGGAGAAGGTCGGGACAGGGTCTTACCTTCCCTACGAGCAGTACTTC
CDR3 protein: CAEKVGTGSYLPYEQYF

V gene: TRBV5-1
clone size: -
J gene: TRBJ1-1
D gene: TRBD1
CDR3 DNA: TGCGCCAGCAGCTTAGGGGGCGTGCTAAAGGAAGCTTTCTTT
CDR3 protein: CASSLGGVLKEAFF

V gene: TRBV6-1
clone size: -
J gene: TRBJ2-2
D gene: -
CDR3 DNA: TGTGCCAGCAGTGAAGCGGGAGCCGGGGAGCTGTTTTTT
CDR3 protein: CASSEAGAGELFF

V gene: TRBV28
clone size: -
J gene: TRBJ1-5
D gene: -
CDR3 DNA: TGTGCCAGCAGTTTAGGGGGGTTGGGTCAGCCCCAGCATTTT
CDR3 protein: CASSLGGLGQPQHF

V gene: TRBV6-6
clone size: -
J gene: TRBJ2-1
D gene: -
CDR3 DNA: TGTGCCAGCAGTTATACAGGGTATGAGCAGTTCTTC
CDR3 protein: CASSYTGYEQFF

V gene: TRBV5-8
clone size: -
J gene: TRBJ2-5
D gene: -
CDR3 DNA: TGTGCCAGCAGCTTGCTCGGTCCAGGGGTACGGGAGACCCAGTACTTC
CDR3 protein: CASSLLGPGVRETQYF

V gene: TRBV29-1
clone size: -
J gene: TRBJ2-1
D gene: -
CDR3 DNA: TGCAGCGTTGGGGGAACTAGCAGGTTCCATGAGCAGTTCTTC
CDR3 protein: CSVGGTSRFHEQFF

V gene: TRBV19
clone size: -
J gene: TRBJ2-7
D gene: -
CDR3 DNA: TGTGCCAGCCGTCCGCGGATCAGCTACGAGCAGTACTTC
CDR3 protein: CASRPRISYEQYF

V gene: TRBV6-4
clone size: once
J gene: TRBJ2-1
D gene: TRBD2
CDR3 DNA: TGTGCCAGCAGTGACAACGGGGGGGAGCAGTTCTTC
CDR3 protein: CASSDNGGEQFF

V gene: TRBV15
clone size: -
J gene: TRBJ1-6
D gene: TRBD1
CDR3 DNA: TGTGCCACCAGCATGGGGACAGGGGGCAGTTCACCCCTCCACTTT
CDR3 protein: CATSMGTGGSSPLHF

V gene: TRBV6-4
clone size: -
J gene: TRBJ1-2
D gene: -
CDR3 DNA: TGTGCCAGCAGCCACATCGTTTACTATGGCTACACCTTC
CDR3 protein: CASSHIVYYGYTF

V gene: TRBV25-1
clone size: -
J gene: TRBJ1-4
D gene: TRBD1
CDR3 DNA: TGTGCCAGCAGTGAACGGAACAGGGGAAGACGGGCTAATGAAAAACTGTTTTTT
CDR3 protein: CASSERNRGRRANEKLFF

V gene: TRBV28
clone size: -
J gene: TRBJ1-2
D gene: TRBD1
CDR3 DNA: TGTGCCAGCAGTAGCCGGGACAGGGGCAAATATGGCTACACCTTC
CDR3 protein: CASSSRDRGKYGYTF

V gene: TRBV30
clone size: -
J gene: TRBJ2-7
D gene: -
CDR3 DNA: TGTGCCTGGAGCGCAGGGTCCTACGAGCAGTACTTC
CDR3 protein: CAWSAGSYEQYF

V gene: TRBV9
clone size: -
J gene: TRBJ1-2
D gene: TRBD1
CDR3 DNA: TGTGCCAGCAGCGCCCAGACAGGGGGGGATGGCTACACCTTC
CDR3 protein: CASSAQTGGDGYTF

V gene: TRBV6-1
clone size: -
J gene: TRBJ2-7
D gene: TRBD1
CDR3 DNA: TGTGCCAGCAGTGCCAGGGACAGAGGACCCTACGAGCAGTACTTC
CDR3 protein: CASSARDRGPYEQYF

V gene: TRBV7-2
clone size: -
J gene: TRBJ2-5
D gene: -
CDR3 DNA: TGTGCCAGCAGCCCGTCATCCTGGGAGCAGTACTTC
CDR3 protein: CASSPSSWEQYF

V gene: TRBV4-1
clone size: once
J gene: TRBJ1-1
D gene: -
CDR3 DNA: TGCGCCAGCAGCCCCGGTCCTCTGAACACTGAAGCTTTCTTT
CDR3 protein: CASSPGPLNTEAFF

V gene: TRBV5-6
clone size: -
J gene: TRBJ2-7
D gene: TRBD2
CDR3 DNA: TGTGCCAGCAACAAAGCGGGGGGGCTAAACGAGCAGTACTTC
CDR3 protein: CASNKAGGLNEQYF

V gene: TRBV19
clone size: -
J gene: TRBJ2-7
D gene: -
CDR3 DNA: TGTGCCAGTAAGTTTACTATGGCGGGATCCTACGAGCAGTACTTC
CDR3 protein: CASKFTMAGSYEQYF

V gene: TRBV5-1
clone size: -
J gene: TRBJ2-6
D gene: TRBD1
CDR3 DNA: TGCGCCAGCAGCTCCAACAGGGGGCTCGGGGCCAACGTCCTGACTTTC
CDR3 protein: CASSSNRGLGANVLTF

V gene: TRBV2
clone size: -
J gene: TRBJ1-1
D gene: TRBD1
CDR3 DNA: TGTGCCAGCTGTTCAGGACAGGTTCTAACTGAAGCTTTCTTT
CDR3 protein: CASCSGQVLTEAFF

V gene: TRBV14
clone size: -
J gene: TRBJ1-3
D gene: -
CDR3 DNA: TGTGCCAGCAGCCAAGAACTGTCTGGAAACACCATATATTTT
CDR3 protein: CASSQELSGNTIYF

V gene: TRBV6-5
clone size: -
J gene: TRBJ2-5
D gene: -
CDR3 DNA: TGTGCCAGCCGGTTCCGGGCCGGAGGGGAGACCCAGTACTTC
CDR3 protein: CASRFRAGGETQYF

V gene: TRBV28
clone size: -
J gene: TRBJ1-2
D gene: TRBD1
CDR3 DNA: TGTGCCAGCAGTTGGGGACAGGGAGGTGGCTACACCTTC
CDR3 protein: CASSWGQGGGYTF

V gene: TRBV7-7
clone size: -
J gene: TRBJ1-3
D gene: TRBD1
CDR3 DNA: TGTGCTAGCAGCCCGGACAGGGGATCCACCATATATTTT
CDR3 protein: CASSPDRGSTIYF

V gene: TRBV7-6
clone size: -
J gene: TRBJ2-1
D gene: -
CDR3 DNA: TGTGCCAGCAGCTTAAGGGTAGCGGAATACAATGAGCAGTTCTTC
CDR3 protein: CASSLRVAEYNEQFF

V gene: TRBV19
clone size: -
J gene: TRBJ2-6
D gene: TRBD2
CDR3 DNA: TGTGCCAGTAGTAGGGGGGGCTCTGGGGCCAACGTCCTGACTTTC
CDR3 protein: CASSRGGSGANVLTF

V gene: TRBV21-1
clone size: -
J gene: TRBJ1-1
D gene: -
CDR3 DNA: TGTGCCAGCAGCATTAATTCAGACGGACACAACACTGAAGCTTTCTTT
CDR3 protein: CASSINSDGHNTEAFF

V gene: TRBV9
clone size: -
J gene: TRBJ2-6
D gene: TRBD2
CDR3 DNA: TGTGCCAGCAGCCCCCGGACTAGGGGTCCCAACGTCCTGACTTTC
CDR3 protein: CASSPRTRGPNVLTF

V gene: TRBV7-6
clone size: -
J gene: TRBJ2-1
D gene: TRBD1
CDR3 DNA: TGTGCCAGCAGCTTAGAGGGGACAGGGAACAATGAGCAGTTCTTC
CDR3 protein: CASSLEGTGNNEQFF

V gene: TRBV4-1
clone size: -
J gene: TRBJ1-6
D gene: TRBD1
CDR3 DNA: TGCGCCAGCAGCCCATTTCCTTGGACAGGGGTTTCAGGTTCACCCCTCCACTTT
CDR3 protein: CASSPFPWTGVSGSPLHF